Below are 11 T cell receptor beta chains sequenced from a single sample in a study of identical twins. TCRdb fed the 5' RACE reads into MiXCR, producing one record per CDR3 protein. There are hundreds of thousands of distinct CDR3 sequences in the sample; 5.5% to 6.5% occur only once, and around 1.7% lies in the top ten. Material: naive T cells sorted from blood. The receptors were sampled from a man aged 18 to 29 in good health.

The CDR3 region has the DNA TGTGCCAGCAGCCCCGATAAACCGGGACAGCAAGGAAACACCATATATTTT. This gives the protein CASSPDKPGQQGNTIYF. This chain links TRBV11-2 with TRBJ1-3; TRBD1 matches at 7 bases. Germline V gene lookup returns CDR1 SGHAT and CDR2 FQNNGV. This CDR3 region has 17 residues. J gave up 4 bases and V 5 bases, and 14 bases lay outside the gene matches.

The V gene is TRBV12-3 or TRBV12-4, the J gene TRBJ2-1; D tentatively reads TRBD1 or TRBD2 (5 bases each). This CDR3 comprises 17 residues. V lost 1 base and J 3 bases, leaving 16 bases between the germline ends. CDR3 loop: CASSLVGLANIYNEQFF. The CDR3 nucleotides are TGTGCCAGCAGTTTAGTGGGGCTAGCAAACATCTACAATGAGCAGTTCTTC.

V is TRBV12-5 and J is TRBJ2-5; D gene uncertain. The CDR3 loop spans 15 amino acids. Germline V CDR1 and CDR2: LGHNT, FRNRAP. Trimming took 7 bases from V and 0 from J, leaving 15 bases between them. The CDR3 reads CASVIPDRYQETQYF. In nucleotides, the CDR3 is TGTGCTAGTGTCATCCCGGACCGATACCAAGAGACCCAGTACTTC.

This clonotype was counted ten times or more. The chain recombines TRBV29-1 with TRBJ1-5, with D tentatively TRBD1 (5 bases). Germline V lookup: CDR1 SQVTM, CDR2 ANQGSEA. With 3 bases removed from V and 0 bases from J, the gap between germline ends came to 9 bases. The CDR3 has 14 amino acids. The CDR3 protein is CSVDVGDSNQPQHF. Written as DNA, the CDR3 is TGCAGCGTTGATGTGGGGGATAGCAATCAGCCCCAGCATTTT.

This clonotype was found many times. The chain employs TRBV20-1 and TRBJ1-5, with D uncertain. Germline lookup yields CDR1 DFQATT and CDR2 SNEGSKA (reference sequence). The CDR3 extends over 14 amino acids. Trimming stripped 2 bases from V and 0 bases from J, with 8 bases between. CDR3 residues: CSARSSVSNQPQHF. The CDR3 DNA follows: TGCAGTGCTAGAAGTAGTGTTAGCAATCAGCCCCAGCATTTT.

The chain recombines TRBV30 with TRBJ1-2; D unresolved. V dropped 2 bases and J dropped 4 bases, with 5 bases sitting between them. Germline V gene data show CDR1 as GTSNPN and CDR2 as SVGIG (reference sequence). The CDR3 length is 11 residues. CDR3 nucleotides: TGTGCCTGGAGTTTGCGCTATGGCTACACCTTC. Encoded protein: CAWSLRYGYTF.

This clonotype was seen many times. The chain has TRBV24-1 and TRBJ1-1, with a weak D call TRBD1 (5 bases). The CDR3 runs 13 residues. With 7 bases removed from V and 0 bases from J, the gap between germline ends came to 8 bases. Germline CDR1 is KGHDR and CDR2 is SFDVKD. CDR3 sequence (DNA): TGTGCCACCAGACAGGAGGTGAACACTGAAGCTTTCTTT. Translated: CATRQEVNTEAFF.

There are a few counts of this clonotype. The V and J genes are TRBV7-2 and TRBJ1-2, with TRBD1 as a possible D gene (6 bases). This CDR3 is built from 13 residues. Trimming pared 6 bases from V and 6 bases from J, leaving 14 bases between. Germline V gene lookup returns CDR1 SGHTA and CDR2 FQGNSA. CDR3 in DNA: TGTGCCAGCAGTCCTCGGGGGGGGCATGGCTACACCTTC. This codes for CASSPRGGHGYTF.

The table lists this clonotype with many counts. V is TRBV12-3 or TRBV12-4 and J is TRBJ2-2; 9 bases line up with TRBD2. The CDR3 runs 19 residues. The V and J ends lost 6 bases and 0 bases, in that order; junction bases with no gene match: 14. The CDR3 is CASSPGQWRGGTNTGELFF. In DNA form, the CDR3 reads TGTGCCAGCAGCCCGGGGCAGTGGCGGGGGGGAACGAACACCGGGGAGCTGTTTTTT.

This clonotype showed up many times. The V and J genes are TRBV20-1 and TRBJ2-7; 7 bases align to TRBD2. Trimming cost V 4 bases and J 5 bases; bases outside gene matches: 5. Germline values: CDR1 DFQATT, CDR2 SNEGSKA (reference sequence). This CDR3 is built from 12 residues. CDR3 DNA sequence: TGCAGTGCTAAGCGCGGGAGCGACGAGCAGTACTTC. Protein sequence: CSAKRGSDEQYF.

This clonotype has a handful of counts. The V gene is TRBV19, the J gene TRBJ2-3; D could derive from TRBD1 or TRBD2 (5 bases each). Between the trimmed V and J ends, which lost 4 bases and 0 bases, there was a span of 23 bases. CDR1 is LNHDA and CDR2 is SQIVND in the germline V gene (reference sequence). The CDR3 has 19 residues. The CDR3 sequence: CASSKWGTAGTISTDTQYF. For the CDR3, the DNA is TGTGCCAGTAGTAAGTGGGGGACGGCAGGAACTATTAGCACAGATACGCAGTATTTT. The entire variable domain, with the rest obtained from reference TRBV19 and TRBJ2-3, is as follows: DGGITQSPKYLFRKEGQNVTLSCEQNLNHDAMYWYRQDPGQGLRLIYYSQIVNDFQKGDIAEGYSVSREKKESFPLTVTSAQKNPTAFYLCASSKWGTAGTISTDTQYFGPGTRLTVL.